This entry is about one T cell receptor (beta chain). As yet, its antigen is unknown. V was clipped by 5 bases and J by 6 bases, with 16 bases between them. CDR3 length equals 14 residues. Germline V gene lookup returns CDR1 SGHTA and CDR2 FQGNSA. Sample time point: week 35, safety follow-up. One vaccine dose held 300 ug of mutant IDH1 20-mer peptide and came with topical imiquimod. TCRdb keeps only in-frame clones here, not all; method: immunoSEQ multiplex PCR. The table lists 30,000 or so clones, about four fifths of them singletons. This sample is drawn from a study of a mutant IDH1 vaccine in newly diagnosed glioma.

V is TRBV7-2 and J is TRBJ2-5; TRBD2 might be the D (5 bases). The TCR comes from a woman between 18 and 30 years old with glioma. The sequences come from PBMCs, collected from a glioma patient whose treatment included an IDH1 peptide vaccine. The CDR3 DNA reads TGTGCCAGCAGCCCCCCAGAGGGTGGAAAGACCCAGTACTTC. Protein sequence: CASSPPEGGKTQYF.